The rows below give T cell receptor beta chains drawn from one sample of a study of control samples from healthy donors and cancer patients. Sequencing was performed with immunoSEQ multiplex PCR; in TCRdb, only in-frame clones are kept and a portion is missing. The sample gives tens of thousands of clones, approximately 94% of which show up once; approximately 4.3% is in the top ten. Sequencing used blood. All receptors come from a young man in good health. Each CDR3 is given with its conserved first and last residue. The D gene is left open where the match is weak. The listing skips clone size in some rows; elsewhere it reads once, few, many or a size class.

clone_size j_call d_call v_call cdr3_aa cdr3_nt
. TRBJ1-2 TRBD1 TRBV29-1 CSVVQQGAILGYTF TGCAGCGTTGTGCAACAGGGGGCAATCTTAGGCTACACCTTC
. TRBJ1-6 . TRBV6-2/TRBV6-3 CASSHSGTVDNSPLHF TGTGCCAGCAGTCACTCCGGGACGGTCGATAATTCACCCCTCCACTTT
. TRBJ2-1 . TRBV9 CASSVASGYNEQFF TGTGCCAGCAGCGTAGCCAGCGGCTACAATGAGCAGTTCTTC
. TRBJ1-2 TRBD1 TRBV6-5 CASGYRGAPGGYTF TGTGCCAGCGGGTACAGGGGGGCTCCTGGGGGCTACACCTTC
. TRBJ2-1 TRBD2 TRBV19 CASSIASSGTEQFF TGTGCCAGTAGTATAGCGTCTAGCGGGACTGAGCAGTTCTTC
. TRBJ1-2 TRBD1 TRBV7-2 CASSWIFRDSYGYTF TGTGCCAGCAGCTGGATTTTTAGGGACAGCTATGGCTACACCTTC
. TRBJ2-1 TRBD1 TRBV6-1 CASSESGNTGVNEQFF TGTGCCAGCAGTGAAAGTGGAAATACAGGGGTTAATGAGCAGTTCTTC
. TRBJ1-5 . TRBV14 CASSAVSPGPQHF TGTGCCAGCAGCGCTGTCAGTCCGGGGCCCCAGCATTTT
. TRBJ2-1 . TRBV18 CASSPENRLQFF TGTGCCAGCTCACCGGAAAATCGATTGCAGTTCTTC
once TRBJ2-7 . TRBV30 CAWSVGQGAYEQYF TGTGCCTGGAGTGTAGGGCAGGGCGCCTACGAGCAGTACTTC
. TRBJ1-2 . TRBV28 CASSPPGQGRGGYTF TGTGCCAGCAGTCCCCCGGGGCAGGGGAGGGGTGGCTACACCTTC
. TRBJ2-7 . TRBV11-1 CASSLAGQGYEQYF TGTGCCAGCAGCTTAGCCGGTCAGGGATACGAGCAGTACTTC
. TRBJ2-2 . TRBV7-8 CASSLASTGELFF TGTGCCAGCAGCTTAGCCAGCACCGGGGAGCTGTTTTTT
. TRBJ2-5 . TRBV6-5 CASRLVGYQETQYF TGTGCCAGCAGGCTGGTGGGGTACCAAGAGACCCAGTACTTC
. TRBJ1-6 TRBD1 TRBV27 CASSLSLDRGRSPLHF TGTGCCAGCAGTTTATCTCTGGACAGGGGAAGATCACCCCTCCACTTT
. TRBJ2-7 . TRBV30 CAWSRDISYEQYF TGTGCCTGGAGTAGGGACATCTCCTACGAGCAGTACTTC
. TRBJ1-1 . TRBV6-5 CASSDSQGYTEAFF TGTGCCAGCAGTGACTCGCAGGGATACACTGAAGCTTTCTTT
. TRBJ1-5 . TRBV7-9 CASSPGNGNQPQHF TGTGCCAGCAGCCCGGGGAACGGGAATCAGCCCCAGCATTTT
. TRBJ1-1 . TRBV12-3/TRBV12-4 CASTWGGNTEAFF TGTGCCAGCACCTGGGGGGGGAACACTGAAGCTTTCTTT
. TRBJ1-5 TRBD1 TRBV2 CASRPLDREDQPQHF TGTGCCAGCCGACCCTTGGACAGGGAGGACCAGCCCCAGCATTTT
. TRBJ1-1 . TRBV30 CARGHPNTEAFF TGTGCCAGGGGACACCCGAACACTGAAGCTTTCTTT
. TRBJ1-5 . TRBV6-5 CATKSDGGGNQPQHF TGTGCCACCAAATCCGACGGGGGGGGCAATCAGCCCCAGCATTTT
. TRBJ1-1 . TRBV18 CASSPDTEAFF TGTGCCAGCTCACCAGACACTGAAGCTTTCTTT
. TRBJ2-5 . TRBV30 CAWRTWGAGEETQYF TGTGCCTGGAGAACTTGGGGGGCTGGAGAAGAGACCCAGTACTTC
. TRBJ2-6 . TRBV6-5 CASTWGANVLTF TGTGCCAGCACATGGGGGGCCAACGTCCTGACTTTC
. TRBJ2-1 TRBD2 TRBV2 CASKGTDSGSGGGEQFF TGTGCCAGCAAAGGGACAGATAGCGGGAGCGGAGGTGGTGAGCAGTTCTTC
once TRBJ2-7 TRBD1 TRBV27 CASSYLGTGDSEQYF TGTGCCAGCAGTTACCTTGGGACAGGGGACAGCGAGCAGTACTTC